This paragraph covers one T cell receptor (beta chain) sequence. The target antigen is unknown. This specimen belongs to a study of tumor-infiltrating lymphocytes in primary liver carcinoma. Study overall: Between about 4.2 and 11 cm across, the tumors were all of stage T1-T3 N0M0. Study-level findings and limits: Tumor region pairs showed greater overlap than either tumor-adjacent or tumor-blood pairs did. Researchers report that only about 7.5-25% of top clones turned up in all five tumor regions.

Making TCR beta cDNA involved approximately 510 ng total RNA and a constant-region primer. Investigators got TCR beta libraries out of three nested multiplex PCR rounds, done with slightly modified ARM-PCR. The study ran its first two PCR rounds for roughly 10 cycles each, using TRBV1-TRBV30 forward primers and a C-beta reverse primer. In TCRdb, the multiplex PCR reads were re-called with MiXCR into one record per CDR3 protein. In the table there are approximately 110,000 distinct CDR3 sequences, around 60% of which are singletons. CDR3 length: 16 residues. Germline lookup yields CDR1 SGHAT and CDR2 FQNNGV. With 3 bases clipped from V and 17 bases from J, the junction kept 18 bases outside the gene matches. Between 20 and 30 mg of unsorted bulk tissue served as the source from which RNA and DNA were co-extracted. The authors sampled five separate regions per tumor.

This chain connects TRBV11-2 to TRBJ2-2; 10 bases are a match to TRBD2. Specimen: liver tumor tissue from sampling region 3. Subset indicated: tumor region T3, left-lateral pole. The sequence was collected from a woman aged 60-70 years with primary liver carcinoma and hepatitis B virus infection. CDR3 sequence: CASSFLAGVSTGEPFF. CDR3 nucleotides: TGTGCCAGCAGCTTCCTAGCGGGAGTGAGTACCGGGGAGCCTTTTTTT.